The present T cell receptor beta chain was sequenced within a study of T cell responses to AZD1222 COVID-19 vaccine. Findings and limits, study-wide: Females made up more of the donors, who were largely white British, and clonal diversity may have come out too low. Just a handful of AZD1222 recipients tested seropositive at baseline. Spike-specific TCR breadth and depth were elevated following two AZD1222 doses.

Germline V gives CDR1 MDHEN, CDR2 SYDVKM. The CDR3 length is 16 residues. J lost 4 bases, V lost 6 bases, and 11 bases had no gene match. Details on this clone: What it binds is unknown.

Sequenced by immunoSEQ multiplex PCR; TCRdb stores in-frame clones only, minus some. The sample has over 95,000 clones; about 89% are singletons. The TCR originated in an adult in good health. This chain uses TRBV28 with TRBJ1-3; 8 nucleotides line up with TRBD1. This specimen consisted of peripheral blood, obtained on day 0 of AZD1222 vaccination. CDR3 amino acids: CASRTGTGPTGNTIYF. The CDR3 bases are TGTGCCAGCAGAACCGGGACAGGCCCGACCGGAAACACCATATATTTT.